This TCR beta chain was observed in a study of blood T cell repertoires in COVID-19. The wider study: The analysed material was cDNA or gDNA that came from T cells, B-cell-depleted T cells, or PBMCs.

V lost 7 bases and J 7 bases, leaving 16 bases between the germline ends. CDR1 SNHLY and CDR2 FYNNEI come from the germline V gene. The CDR3 has 14 amino acids. How the authors handled the data: From reference gene primer amplification, estimates of nucleated cell counts were derived. The method was immunoSEQ multiplex PCR; TCRdb's version includes in-frame clones alone and lacks a portion of them. For V, J and clone size, that table is used; D and trimming come from the DNA. The data show 390,000 or so clones, around 87% seen once. Seattle researchers signed up patients amid active infection and tracked them longitudinally.

The chain recombines TRBV2 with TRBJ2-2, with D tentatively TRBD1 (6 bases). The sequenced sample was peripheral blood. This clonotype was obtained from a woman aged 25 to 39 with COVID-19, enrolled during active disease. The DNA of the CDR3 is TGTGCCAGCATGCCTCAGGGGATCAGCGGGGAGCTGTTTTTT. Its translation: CASMPQGISGELFF.